The present T cell receptor beta chain was sequenced within a study of identifying expanded T cells in peripheral blood. Clones were sequenced by immunoSEQ multiplex PCR, and TCRdb holds only the in-frame ones, with some missing. The table records over 100,000 clones, 88% of them present only once. This clone showed up just a few times. As yet, its antigen is unknown. V lost 7 bases, J lost 3 bases, and 21 bases stayed unmatched. This CDR3 is 19 amino acids long. Germline loops: CDR1 MDHEN, CDR2 SYDVKM. Findings and caveats of the study: Variance in clone template counts between approximately 2-week samples significantly increased with total template count across all healthy donors.

This chain uses TRBV28 with TRBJ2-3; 8 bases are shared with TRBD2. The source material was blood. The clonotype was recovered from a person between 18 and 75 years old in good health. For the CDR3, the DNA is TGTGCCAGCAAAAAAATAGCGGGAACCGGAGGGGTGTGGACAGATACGCAGTATTTT. This encodes CASKKIAGTGGVWTDTQYF.